This T cell receptor beta chain was found in a study of Graves' ophthalmopathy and Graves' hyperthyroidism. Points from the study as a whole: Sensitivity reached over 85% and specificity about 81% for a 13-signature model separating ophthalmopathy from stable hyperthyroidism. Most expanded thyroid clonotypes above 0.001 frequency also appeared in blood.

The study excluded patients with other autoimmune diseases, uncontrolled infections, pregnancy or lactation. This clonotype was detected many times. What it binds is not known. Amplified material comprised TCR beta CDR3 regions derived from RNA transcripts. RT-PCR with HTBI primers came first, then second-round multiplex PCR. TCRdb independently ran MiXCR on the multiplex PCR reads; one entry per CDR3 protein. The sample holds some 370,000 distinct CDR3 sequences, 17% seen once. The V end lost 4 bases, the J end lost 5 bases, and 9 bases lay between the germline ends. The CDR3 loop spans 12 amino acids. Germline loops: CDR1 SGHDN, CDR2 FVKESK.

The gene calls are TRBV14 and TRBJ2-7; D gene ambiguous. This TCR was sampled from an adult woman with stable Graves' hyperthyroidism. Source material: peripheral blood. The CDR3 is CASSPSFDEQYF. The CDR3 DNA reads TGTGCCAGCAGCCCCTCTTTTGACGAGCAGTACTTC.